This T cell receptor (beta chain) is drawn from a study of follicular helper T cells after annual influenza vaccination. Sequencing used immunoSEQ multiplex PCR; TCRdb keeps in-frame clones, though not all of them. The repertoire holds roughly 13,000 clones, with about 83% as singletons. As to time point: 2014-2015 season, pre-vaccination. CDR3 size: 11 residues. The V gene lost 4 bases and the J gene lost 5 bases, with 8 bases spanning the gap. CDR1 is DFQATT, CDR2 SNEGSKA, per germline (reference sequence). The input for sequencing was CXCR5- memory CD4+ T cells sorted from blood, taken on the day of influenza vaccination. This chain joins TRBV20-1 and TRBJ1-1; D call uncertain. The sequence was obtained from an adult who received the influenza vaccine. The DNA for the CDR3 is TGCAGTGCTACGACGCTAACTGAAGCTTTCTTT. Translation: CSATTLTEAFF.